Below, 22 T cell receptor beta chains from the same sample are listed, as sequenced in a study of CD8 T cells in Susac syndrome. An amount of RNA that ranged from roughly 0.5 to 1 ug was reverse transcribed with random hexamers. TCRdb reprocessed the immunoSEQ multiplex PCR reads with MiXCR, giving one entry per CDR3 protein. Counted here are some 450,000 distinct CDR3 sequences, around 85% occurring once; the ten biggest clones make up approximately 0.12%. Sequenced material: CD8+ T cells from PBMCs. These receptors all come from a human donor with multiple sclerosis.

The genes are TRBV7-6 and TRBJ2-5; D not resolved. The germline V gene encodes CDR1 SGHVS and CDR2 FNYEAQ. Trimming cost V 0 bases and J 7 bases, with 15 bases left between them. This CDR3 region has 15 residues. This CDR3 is CASSLAPEGFWTQYF. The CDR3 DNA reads TGTGCCAGCAGCTTAGCCCCCGAAGGCTTCTGGACCCAGTACTTC. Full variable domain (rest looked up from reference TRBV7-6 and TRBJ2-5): GAGVSQSPRYKVTKRGQDVALRCDPISGHVSLYWYRQALGQGPEFLTYFNYEAQQDKSGLPNDRFSAERPEGSISTLTIQRTEQRDSAMYRCASSLAPEGFWTQYFGPGTRLLVL.

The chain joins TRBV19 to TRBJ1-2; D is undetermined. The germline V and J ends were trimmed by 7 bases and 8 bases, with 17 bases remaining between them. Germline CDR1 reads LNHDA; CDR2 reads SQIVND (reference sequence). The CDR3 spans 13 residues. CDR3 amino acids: CASTSPTLGGYTF. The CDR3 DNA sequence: TGTGCCAGTACCTCTCCTACACTGGGCGGCTACACCTTC. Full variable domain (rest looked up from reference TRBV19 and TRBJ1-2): DGGITQSPKYLFRKEGQNVTLSCEQNLNHDAMYWYRQDPGQGLRLIYYSQIVNDFQKGDIAEGYSVSREKKESFPLTVTSAQKNPTAFYLCASTSPTLGGYTFGSGTRLTVV.

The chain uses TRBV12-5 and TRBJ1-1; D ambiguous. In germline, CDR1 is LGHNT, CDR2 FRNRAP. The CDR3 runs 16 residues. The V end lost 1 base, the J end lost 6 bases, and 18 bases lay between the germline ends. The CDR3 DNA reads TGTGCTAGTGGTTTGGGTTCGCCAGGTCACGGCTCTGAAGCTTTCTTT. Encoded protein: CASGLGSPGHGSEAFF.

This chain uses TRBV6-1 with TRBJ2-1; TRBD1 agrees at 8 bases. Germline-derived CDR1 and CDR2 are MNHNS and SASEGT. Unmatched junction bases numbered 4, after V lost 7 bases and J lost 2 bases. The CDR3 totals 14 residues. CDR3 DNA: TGTGCCAGCACAAGGACAGGGACCTACAATGAGCAGTTCTTC. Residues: CASTRTGTYNEQFF.

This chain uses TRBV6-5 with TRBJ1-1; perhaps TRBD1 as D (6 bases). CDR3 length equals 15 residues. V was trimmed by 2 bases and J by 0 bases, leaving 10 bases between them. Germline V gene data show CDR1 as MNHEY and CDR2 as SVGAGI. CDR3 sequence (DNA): TGTGCCAGCAGTTACAATGGGGGGCTGAACACTGAAGCTTTCTTT. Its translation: CASSYNGGLNTEAFF.

The CDR3 DNA is TGTGCCAGCAGCTTGGCGGAGGGGGACTATGGCTACACCTTC. Translation: CASSLAEGDYGYTF. The V and J genes are TRBV5-6 and TRBJ1-2; D is perhaps TRBD1 (6 bases). In germline, CDR1 is SGHDT, CDR2 YYEEEE. V lost 0 bases to trimming and J lost 3 bases, with 9 bases between them. The CDR3 spans 14 residues. The whole variable domain, remainder taken from reference TRBV5-6 and TRBJ1-2, is DAGVTQSPTHLIKTRGQQVTLRCSPKSGHDTVSWYQQALGQGPQFIFQYYEEEERQRGNFPDRFSGHQFPNYSSELNVNALLLGDSALYLCASSLAEGDYGYTFGSGTRLTVV.

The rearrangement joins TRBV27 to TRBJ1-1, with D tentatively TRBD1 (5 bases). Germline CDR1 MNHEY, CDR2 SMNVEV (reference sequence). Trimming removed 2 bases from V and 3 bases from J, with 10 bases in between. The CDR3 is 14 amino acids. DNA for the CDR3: TGTGCCAGCAGTTTAGCAGACAGTGACACTGAAGCTTTCTTT. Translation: CASSLADSDTEAFF.

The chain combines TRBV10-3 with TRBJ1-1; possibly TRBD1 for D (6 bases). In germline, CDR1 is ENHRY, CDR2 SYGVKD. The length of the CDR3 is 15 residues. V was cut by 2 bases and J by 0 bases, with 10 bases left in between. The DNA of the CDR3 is TGTGCCATCAGTGAGATGGACAGTATGAACACTGAAGCTTTCTTT. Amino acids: CAISEMDSMNTEAFF.

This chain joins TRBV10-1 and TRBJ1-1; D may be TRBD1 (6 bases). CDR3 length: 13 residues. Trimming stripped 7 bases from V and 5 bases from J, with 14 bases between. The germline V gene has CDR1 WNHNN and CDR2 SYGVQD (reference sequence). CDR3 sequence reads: CASKQGRGTEAFF. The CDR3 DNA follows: TGCGCCAGCAAACAGGGCAGAGGGACTGAAGCTTTCTTT.

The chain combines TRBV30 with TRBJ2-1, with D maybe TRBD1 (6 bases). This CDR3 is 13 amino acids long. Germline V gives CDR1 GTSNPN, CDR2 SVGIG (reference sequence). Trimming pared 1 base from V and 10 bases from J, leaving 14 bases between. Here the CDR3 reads CAWSADPDREQFF. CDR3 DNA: TGTGCCTGGAGTGCCGATCCCGACAGGGAGCAGTTCTTC.

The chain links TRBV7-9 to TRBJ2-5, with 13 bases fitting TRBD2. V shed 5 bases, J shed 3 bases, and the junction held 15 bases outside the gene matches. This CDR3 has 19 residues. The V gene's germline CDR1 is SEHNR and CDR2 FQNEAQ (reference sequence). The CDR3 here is CASSHRHWTSGGLKETQYF. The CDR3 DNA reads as TGTGCCAGCAGCCACCGTCACTGGACTAGCGGGGGCCTAAAAGAGACCCAGTACTTC.

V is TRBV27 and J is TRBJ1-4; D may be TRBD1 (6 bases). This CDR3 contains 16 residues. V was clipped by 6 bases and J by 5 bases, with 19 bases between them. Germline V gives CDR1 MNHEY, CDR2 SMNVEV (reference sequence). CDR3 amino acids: CASSSLTGLENEKLFF. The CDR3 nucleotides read TGTGCCAGCAGCTCTCTCACAGGGTTGGAGAATGAAAAACTGTTTTTT.

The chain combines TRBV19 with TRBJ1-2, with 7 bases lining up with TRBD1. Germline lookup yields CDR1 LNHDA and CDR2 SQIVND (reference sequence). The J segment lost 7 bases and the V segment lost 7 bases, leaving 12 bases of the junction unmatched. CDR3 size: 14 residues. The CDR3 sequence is CASTRDSFPVGYTF. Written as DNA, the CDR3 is TGTGCCAGTACCCGGGACAGCTTCCCCGTTGGCTACACCTTC.

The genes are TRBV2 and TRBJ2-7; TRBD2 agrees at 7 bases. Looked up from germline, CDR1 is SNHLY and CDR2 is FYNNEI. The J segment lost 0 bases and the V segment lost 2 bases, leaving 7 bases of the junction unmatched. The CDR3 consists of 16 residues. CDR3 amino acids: CASSEPSREVSYEQYF. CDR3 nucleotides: TGTGCCAGCAGTGAACCGTCTCGGGAGGTCTCCTACGAGCAGTACTTC.

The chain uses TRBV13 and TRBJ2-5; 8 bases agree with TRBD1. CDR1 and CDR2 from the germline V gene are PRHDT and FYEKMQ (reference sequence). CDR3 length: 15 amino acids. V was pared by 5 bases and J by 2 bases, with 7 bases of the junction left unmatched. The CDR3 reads CASSLQGQGQETQYF. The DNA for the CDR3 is TGTGCCAGCAGCCTCCAAGGACAGGGTCAAGAGACCCAGTACTTC.

The CDR3 loop reads CASRVFNYGYTF. In DNA form, the CDR3 reads TGTGCCAGCAGAGTTTTTAACTATGGCTACACCTTC. V is TRBV2 and J is TRBJ1-2; D ambiguous. With 6 bases removed from V and 1 base from J, the gap between germline ends came to 6 bases. The CDR3 is made up of 12 amino acids. The germline CDR1 and CDR2 sequences are SNHLY and FYNNEI.

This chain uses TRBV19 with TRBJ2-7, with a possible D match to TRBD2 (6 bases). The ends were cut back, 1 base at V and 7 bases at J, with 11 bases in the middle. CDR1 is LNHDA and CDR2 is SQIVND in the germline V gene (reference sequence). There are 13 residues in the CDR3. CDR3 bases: TGTGCCAGTAGTATAGGGGACGGAGGGGAGCAGTACTTC. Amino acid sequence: CASSIGDGGEQYF.

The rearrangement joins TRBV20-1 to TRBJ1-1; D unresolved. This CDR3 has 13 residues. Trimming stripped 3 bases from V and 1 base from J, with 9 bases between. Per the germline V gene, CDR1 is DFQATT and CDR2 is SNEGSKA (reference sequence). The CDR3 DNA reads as TGCAGTGCTAGTGACGACCAGAACACTGAAGCTTTCTTT. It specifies CSASDDQNTEAFF.

CDR3 DNA: TGTGCCAGCAGTTTATCGGACTCTGGGGCCAACGTCCTGACTTTC. This codes for CASSLSDSGANVLTF. The chain employs TRBV27 and TRBJ2-6; D uncertain. Per germline, CDR1 MNHEY and CDR2 SMNVEV (reference sequence). The CDR3 sequence is 15 residues long. Trimming removed 0 bases at V and 0 bases at J, with 3 bases between.

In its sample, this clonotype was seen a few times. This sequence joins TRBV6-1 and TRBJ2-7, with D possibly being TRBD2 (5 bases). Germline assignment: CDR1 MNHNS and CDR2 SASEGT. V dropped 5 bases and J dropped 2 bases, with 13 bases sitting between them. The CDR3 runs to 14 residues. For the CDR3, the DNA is TGTGCCAGCAGTACCGGACTGCACCCCTACGAGCAGTACTTC. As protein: CASSTGLHPYEQYF.

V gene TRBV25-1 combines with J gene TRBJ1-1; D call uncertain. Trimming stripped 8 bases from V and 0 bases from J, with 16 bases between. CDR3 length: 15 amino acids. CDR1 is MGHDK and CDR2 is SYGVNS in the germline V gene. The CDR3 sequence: CASGAGEGMNTEAFF. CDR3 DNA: TGTGCCAGCGGAGCCGGTGAGGGAATGAACACTGAAGCTTTCTTT.

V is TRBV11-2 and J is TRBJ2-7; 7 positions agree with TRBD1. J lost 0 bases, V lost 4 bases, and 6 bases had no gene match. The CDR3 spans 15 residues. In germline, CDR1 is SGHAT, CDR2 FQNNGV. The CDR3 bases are TGTGCCAGCAGCTGGTTTAGGGGGCCCTCCTACGAGCAGTACTTC. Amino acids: CASSWFRGPSYEQYF.